These T cell receptor beta chains were read from a single sample in a study of response to subunit inactivated influenza vaccine. TCRdb reprocessed the RT-PCR reads via MiXCR and lists one record per CDR3 protein. This sample has approximately 480,000 distinct CDR3 sequences, with roughly 9.8% found just once. The specimen was PBMCs from blood, collected more than 35 days after vaccination. The receptors here all came from a man in his fifties who received an inactivated influenza vaccine. Each CDR3 is given with its conserved first and last residue. D genes are given only for firm matches. Some rows have no size entry. The others give once, few or many, or a class for an expanded clone.

- | TRBJ1-1 | TRBV5-6 | many | CASSLAKRAEAFF | TGTGCCAGCAGCTTGGCAAAAAGGGCTGAAGCTTTCTTT
TRBD2 | TRBJ2-1 | TRBV3-1 | few | CASSQVSGKNNEQFF | TGTGCCAGCAGCCAAGTAAGCGGGAAGAACAATGAGCAGTTCTTC
- | TRBJ2-1 | TRBV7-2 | many | CASSLVGSGLNEQFF | TGTGCCAGCAGCTTAGTGGGTTCAGGGCTAAATGAGCAGTTCTTC
- | TRBJ2-3 | TRBV12-3/TRBV12-4 | many | CASSPLLDTQYF | TGTGCCAGCAGCCCCCTTTTAGATACGCAGTATTTT
TRBD1 | TRBJ1-1 | TRBV5-1 | many | CASSSDGQGNTEAFF | TGCGCCAGCAGCTCGGACGGACAGGGGAACACTGAAGCTTTCTTT
- | TRBJ2-1 | TRBV12-3/TRBV12-4 | few | CASSSRTGYNEQFF | TGTGCCAGCAGTTCTAGGACGGGCTACAATGAGCAGTTCTTC
- | TRBJ2-7 | TRBV28 | many | CASSLSGLSAPQGYEQYF | TGTGCCAGCAGTTTATCCGGTTTGTCAGCCCCTCAGGGGTACGAGCAGTACTTC
- | TRBJ1-6 | TRBV28 | many | CASSIPSGRNSPLHF | TGTGCCAGCAGCATCCCCTCGGGCCGAAATTCACCCCTCCACTTT
TRBD1 | TRBJ1-2 | TRBV27 | few | CASPWGLDRDYGYTF | TGTGCCAGCCCATGGGGGTTGGACAGGGACTATGGCTACACCTTC
- | TRBJ2-7 | TRBV29-1 | - | CSVEDRTYEQYF | TGCAGCGTTGAGGACAGAACCTACGAGCAGTACTTC
TRBD2 | TRBJ2-7 | TRBV10-3 | - | CAISESVLAGEGSEQYF | TGTGCCATCAGTGAGTCGGTGCTAGCGGGAGAGGGGTCCGAGCAGTACTTC
TRBD2 | TRBJ2-3 | TRBV5-1 | few | CASSYSVPGLAGASTDTQYF | TGCGCCAGCAGCTACTCCGTCCCGGGACTAGCGGGAGCGAGCACAGATACGCAGTATTTT
- | TRBJ1-2 | TRBV29-1 | many | CSVSSSRVLGYTF | TGCAGCGTCTCTTCATCCAGGGTCCTTGGCTACACCTTC
TRBD1 | TRBJ1-2 | TRBV28 | - | CASSLGTAPKNYGYTF | TGTGCCAGCAGTTTAGGGACAGCGCCGAAAAACTATGGCTACACCTTC
- | TRBJ1-2 | TRBV10-3 | - | CAISDQGPYGYTF | TGTGCCATCAGTGATCAGGGTCCCTATGGCTACACCTTC
- | TRBJ1-6 | TRBV5-8 | few | CASSFGDTSNSPLHF | TGTGCCAGCAGCTTTGGGGACACGAGCAATTCACCCCTCCACTTT
TRBD1 | TRBJ1-6 | TRBV20-1 | - | CSAELRKTGKVSPLHF | TGCAGTGCTGAACTGAGGAAGACAGGGAAAGTTTCACCCCTCCACTTT
- | TRBJ1-2 | TRBV10-3 | many | CATLREHGYGYTF | TGTGCCACGCTCAGGGAACATGGCTATGGCTACACCTTC
- | TRBJ2-3 | TRBV24-1 | many | CATSDWQADTQYF | TGTGCCACCAGTGATTGGCAGGCAGATACGCAGTATTTT
TRBD2 | TRBJ2-1 | TRBV20-1 | - | CSASWTSGGANEQFF | TGCAGTGCGTCATGGACTAGCGGGGGGGCTAATGAGCAGTTCTTC
- | TRBJ1-1 | TRBV12-3/TRBV12-4 | many | CASSSGGLQIGAEAFF | TGTGCCAGCAGTTCGGGAGGCCTTCAAATAGGGGCTGAAGCTTTCTTT
TRBD1 | TRBJ2-7 | TRBV7-9 | many | CASSPRDRSYEQYF | TGTGCCAGCAGCCCCCGGGACAGATCCTACGAGCAGTACTTC
- | TRBJ1-4 | TRBV7-2 | few | CASSPFGGQGEKLFF | TGTGCCAGCAGCCCGTTCGGGGGCCAAGGTGAAAAACTGTTTTTT
- | TRBJ2-7 | TRBV6-2/TRBV6-3 | many | CASSYGAGWTYEQYF | TGTGCCAGCAGTTACGGAGCGGGCTGGACCTACGAGCAGTACTTC
- | TRBJ2-2 | TRBV4-1 | - | CASSQDYEQADTGELFF | TGCGCCAGCAGCCAAGATTACGAACAGGCGGACACCGGGGAGCTGTTTTTT
- | TRBJ2-7 | TRBV10-3 | many | CAISESETATYEQYF | TGTGCCATCAGTGAGTCTGAGACAGCTACCTACGAGCAGTACTTC
- | TRBJ2-1 | TRBV6-2/TRBV6-3 | - | CASSYLLDEQFF | TGTGCCAGCAGTTACCTCCTGGATGAGCAGTTCTTC
TRBD1 | TRBJ1-2 | TRBV10-3 | many | CAISEDRGGGYTF | TGTGCCATCAGTGAGGACAGGGGTGGTGGCTACACCTTC
- | TRBJ1-5 | TRBV6-2/TRBV6-3 | - | CASSYVGWGNQPQHF | TGTGCCAGCAGTTACGTGGGATGGGGTAATCAGCCCCAGCATTTT
TRBD1 | TRBJ1-1 | TRBV5-1 | - | CASIKGQENTEAFF | TGCGCCAGCATCAAGGGACAGGAGAACACTGAAGCTTTCTTT
TRBD1 | TRBJ2-2 | TRBV5-1 | many | CASSLRTGGNTGELFF | TGCGCCAGCAGCCTTCGGACAGGGGGCAACACCGGGGAGCTGTTTTTT
TRBD1 | TRBJ2-7 | TRBV5-1 | few | CASSQKGAAYEQYF | TGCGCCAGCAGCCAGAAGGGGGCGGCCTACGAGCAGTACTTC
- | TRBJ1-5 | TRBV13 | many | CASSLRAGNQPQHF | TGTGCCAGCAGCTTACGGGCTGGCAATCAGCCCCAGCATTTT
TRBD2 | TRBJ2-1 | TRBV3-1 | few | CASSQEWRGFDNEQFF | TGTGCCAGCAGCCAAGAGTGGCGGGGGTTTGACAATGAGCAGTTCTTC
- | TRBJ2-5 | TRBV20-1 | - | CSARAGQETQYF | TGCAGTGCTAGAGCGGGCCAAGAGACCCAGTACTTC
TRBD1 | TRBJ2-7 | TRBV30 | many | CAWGGQGAYEQYF | TGTGCCTGGGGGGGACAGGGGGCCTACGAGCAGTACTTC
- | TRBJ2-3 | TRBV4-3 | - | CASSQVLGGRTDTQYF | TGCGCCAGCAGCCAGGTTTTGGGGGGCAGGACAGATACGCAGTATTTT
TRBD1 | TRBJ2-7 | TRBV7-9 | - | CASSLDGVTGHEQYF | TGTGCCAGCAGCTTAGACGGGGTGACAGGGCACGAGCAGTACTTC
- | TRBJ2-1 | TRBV7-9 | few | CASSPGPDTNEQFF | TGTGCCAGCAGCCCGGGCCCAGATACCAATGAGCAGTTCTTC
- | TRBJ2-5 | TRBV12-3/TRBV12-4 | few | CAVSVRETQYF | TGTGCCGTCAGCGTCCGGGAGACCCAGTACTTC
TRBD2 | TRBJ2-3 | TRBV7-9 | - | CASSRTGTSKTDTQYF | TGTGCCAGCAGCCGTACCGGGACTAGCAAGACAGATACGCAGTATTTT
TRBD2 | TRBJ2-1 | TRBV27 | few | CASSTGTSGRYNEQFF | TGTGCCAGCAGTACAGGGACTAGCGGGAGGTACAATGAGCAGTTCTTC